This is a list of T cell receptor beta chains from one sample in a study of PD-1 blockade in classical Hodgkin lymphoma. Profiling relied on immunoSEQ multiplex PCR, and the TCRdb table lists in-frame clones only, not all of them. The sample consists of some 58,000 clones, 91% of them appearing once. This sample comprised peripheral blood mononuclear cells (PBMCs), obtained before the fourth cycle of nivolumab. These TCRs come from a human donor with classical Hodgkin lymphoma. The CDR3 runs from the conserved cysteine through the conserved F or W. Not all rows give a size; the values are once, few, many and, for expanded clones, a class.

length	V	J	size	CDR3
12	TRBV27	TRBJ1-2	.	CASMGGRHGYTF
15	TRBV2	TRBJ2-5	.	CASNLWTSGGETQYF
15	TRBV6-5	TRBJ2-7	.	CASSYPGDFSNEQYF
15	TRBV7-9	TRBJ1-2	.	CASSPAGTGFYGYTF
15	TRBV7-6	TRBJ2-1	.	CASSLGLASPLEQFF
14	TRBV9	TRBJ2-7	.	CASSLRLNSYEQYF
13	TRBV4-1	TRBJ1-1	.	CASSRNSDSGAFF
13	TRBV27	TRBJ1-2	.	CASSFSGAYGYTF
14	TRBV28	TRBJ2-7	.	CASSQGQGHYEQYF
13	TRBV6-5	TRBJ1-2	few	CASHPTGFYGYTF
14	TRBV27	TRBJ2-2	.	CASSLIPPSGELFF
15	TRBV2	TRBJ2-7	.	CARTSQGRSSYEQYF
16	TRBV7-2	TRBJ2-1	.	CASSPKTGPTYNEQFF
10	TRBV20-1	TRBJ2-1	.	CSARGGEQFF
15	TRBV4-1	TRBJ2-7	.	CASSQGIGVFHEQYF
16	TRBV27	TRBJ1-5	once	CASSPRQGSPYQPQHF
17	TRBV19	TRBJ2-1	.	CASRGYDSGGPWNEQFF
12	TRBV9	TRBJ1-6	few	CASSVDGSPLHF
15	TRBV2	TRBJ2-1	.	CASSEGPTTYNEQFF
14	TRBV19	TRBJ2-1	.	CASSSSGGSNEQFF
15	TRBV28	TRBJ2-5	.	CASSGNRGVQETQYF
18	TRBV4-1	TRBJ1-2	.	CASSQARDRGDSNYGYTF
15	TRBV4-2	TRBJ2-1	.	CASSLGQSSYNEQFF
14	TRBV7-9	TRBJ1-6	.	CASSRTVNYSPLHF
15	TRBV2	TRBJ2-7	.	CASSETESRIYEQYF
16	TRBV19	TRBJ1-1	.	CASSLITPGTGRGAFF
15	TRBV14	TRBJ2-7	.	CASSQTGDRGFFEYF
13	TRBV19	TRBJ1-1	.	CASSFRAYTEAFF
13	TRBV5-1	TRBJ2-5	.	CASSLIIAETQYF
11	TRBV6-5	TRBJ1-4	once	CASSYREKLFF
18	TRBV7-9	TRBJ1-4	.	CASSQPGTDSATNEKLFF
15	TRBV29-1	TRBJ1-2	.	CSVVNWTSANYGYTF
14	TRBV6-1	TRBJ1-5	.	CASRQGALGQPQHF
16	TRBV30	TRBJ2-1	.	CAWSGRRLSSYNEQFF
12	TRBV28	TRBJ2-5	.	CASTGPIGTQYF
15	TRBV4-2	TRBJ1-2	.	CASSQDSDTFYGYTF
15	TRBV27	TRBJ1-5	.	CASSFAGLPYQPQHF
15	TRBV5-6	TRBJ2-1	.	CASSDRTAPYNEQFF
17	TRBV1	TRBJ2-3	.	CTSSQDLKAGGTDTQYF
12	TRBV10-1	TRBJ1-1	few	CASSDSGAEAFF
14	TRBV4-2	TRBJ2-1	.	CASSSQLLVYEQFF
16	TRBV4-2	TRBJ2-5	.	CASSPKGGQPSQTQYF
12	TRBV6-5	TRBJ1-1	.	CASSYSVTEAFF
17	TRBV28	TRBJ2-7	once	CASSPSSSRVRSYEQYF
14	TRBV27	TRBJ2-7	.	CASKIEGKDYEQYF
15	TRBV2	TRBJ1-2	.	CASSEAFSINYGYTF
16	TRBV11-2	TRBJ1-4	.	CASSLEAVQGVEKLFF
13	TRBV5-6	TRBJ2-5	.	CASSLARGETQYF
13	TRBV7-9	TRBJ2-1	.	CASSLGSAGEQFF